The T cell receptor (beta chain) described here comes from a study of T cell repertoires in cytomegalovirus infection. About the research overall: HLA-B-restricted CMV epitopes that are well studied, plus recently identified HLA-C-restricted ones, were used by the study. Based on public TCR beta signatures, there were indications of CMV infection and of a matching HLA type.

MiXCR was run by TCRdb on the reads, yielding one entry per CDR3 protein. This table holds a few hundred thousand distinct CDR3 sequences, around 40% found once. This clonotype was seen just once. Its antigen is still unknown. Study-wide results and caveats: There were carriers of CMV plus the relevant HLA, and cumulative public TCR beta family frequency identified them. In two of eight donors, the top clonotype was HLA-C-restricted CMV-specific.

This specimen was cultured PBMCs, taken from culture after CMV antigen stimulation. This clonotype originated in a human donor in good health (CMV status not recorded). Some clones in this sample may be carry-over from other donors' samples.

Written as DNA, the CDR3 is TGTGCCAGCAGCTTAGCGAGGCGGGGGGCCCCCCGAACGGGGGAGCTGTTTTTT. It translates to CASSLARRGAPRTGELFF. This rearrangement joins TRBV11-2 to TRBJ2-2; 8 bases are a match to TRBD2. The V gene end was trimmed by 1 base and the J gene end by 8 bases; junction bases not matched to a gene: 15. CDR3 length: 18 residues. Germline CDR1 SGHAT, CDR2 FQNNGV.